A selection of T cell receptor beta chains follows, all from one sample in a study of blood T cell repertoires in COVID-19. Sequenced by immunoSEQ multiplex PCR; TCRdb stores in-frame clones only, minus some. The repertoire includes 250,000 to 350,000 clones, around 90% of them detected once, and approximately 3% sits in the top ten. The sequenced sample was PBMCs or T cells enriched from blood (not recorded which). The receptors derive from a woman aged 45-65 years who had recovered from COVID-19. CDR3s include the opening cysteine and the closing phenylalanine or tryptophan. A D gene is named only where the DNA matches it firmly. Some rows have no size entry. The others give once, few or many, or a class for an expanded clone.

clone_size j_call d_call v_call cdr3_aa cdr3_nt
. TRBJ1-1 . TRBV12-3/TRBV12-4 CASSGRTYEAFF TGTGCCAGCAGCGGGAGGACCTATGAAGCTTTCTTT
. TRBJ2-1 TRBD2 TRBV7-3 CASSEGLAEQFF TGTGCCAGCAGCGAGGGACTAGCGGAGCAGTTCTTC
once TRBJ2-7 . TRBV20-1 CSARDRLGLRF TGCAGTGCTAGAGATCGATTGGGCCTTCGCTTC
. TRBJ1-1 TRBD1 TRBV18 CASSPPGQGNTEAFF TGTGCCAGCTCACCACCCGGACAGGGGAACACTGAAGCTTTCTTT
. TRBJ2-7 TRBD1 TRBV7-9 CASSFRGNGDEQYF TGTGCCAGCAGCTTCAGGGGGAATGGTGACGAGCAGTACTTC
once TRBJ2-5 . TRBV6-5 CASRSWGGRGETQYF TGTGCCAGCAGATCTTGGGGGGGCCGGGGAGAGACCCAGTACTTC
once TRBJ2-3 TRBD2 TRBV7-2 CASSFGTSADTQYF TGTGCCAGCAGCTTTGGGACTAGCGCAGATACGCAGTATTTT
once TRBJ1-5 . TRBV30 CAWSVRRRGNQPQHF TGTGCCTGGAGTGTACGCAGAAGAGGAAATCAGCCCCAGCATTTT
. TRBJ2-7 TRBD2 TRBV28 CASSRLGGRAYEQYF TGTGCCAGCAGCCGACTAGGCGGGAGGGCCTACGAGCAGTACTTC
. TRBJ1-3 . TRBV18 CASSDLQGNTIYF TGTGCCAGCTCCGATCTACAGGGAAACACCATATATTTT
once TRBJ1-2 . TRBV6-6 CASSYYREDYTF TGTGCCAGCAGTTACTATCGGGAGGACTACACCTTC
. TRBJ2-5 . TRBV28 CASSDWGLYQETQYF TGTGCCAGCAGTGACTGGGGGCTCTACCAAGAGACCCAGTACTTC
. TRBJ2-7 . TRBV4-2 CASSQEIVSYEQYF TGTGCCAGCAGCCAAGAGATAGTCTCCTACGAGCAGTACTTC
. TRBJ1-2 TRBD1 TRBV5-4 CASSLVRQGVGYTF TGTGCCAGCAGCTTGGTGCGACAGGGGGTTGGCTACACCTTC